The 19 T cell receptor beta chains below come from one sample, sequenced in a study of T cell repertoires in cytomegalovirus infection. These receptors lack a known antigen. From the reads, TCRdb called clonotypes with MiXCR, one entry per CDR3 protein. The sample has 100,000 to 120,000 distinct CDR3 sequences; roughly 31% are singletons. Sequencing was performed on CD8+ T cells from cultured PBMCs, taken from culture after CMV antigen stimulation. These receptors all come from a human donor in good health (CMV status not recorded). Some clones in this sample may be carry-over from other donors' samples.

This sequence joins TRBV20-1 and TRBJ2-4; the match to TRBD1 covers 7 bases. The CDR3 runs 16 residues. J gave up 1 base and V 1 base, and 7 bases lay outside the gene matches. The germline gives CDR1 DFQATT, CDR2 SNEGSKA (reference sequence). The CDR3 DNA is TGCAGTGCTAGAGGAGGGGGCGAAGGGGCCAAAAACATTCAGTACTTC. Translating gives CSARGGGEGAKNIQYF.

This clonotype was counted ten times or more. This chain uses TRBV12-5 with TRBJ1-1; TRBD1 matches 7 bases. The germline V gene has CDR1 LGHNT and CDR2 FRNRAP. The CDR3 has 16 residues. The ends lost 2 bases at V and 0 bases at J; junction bases unmatched: 6. The CDR3 spells CASGLSPTGMNTEAFF. CDR3 DNA sequence: TGTGCTAGTGGTTTGTCCCCGACAGGGATGAACACTGAAGCTTTCTTT.

This clonotype has a count of ten or more. This chain uses TRBV7-2 with TRBJ2-7; no firm D call. Trimming took off 5 bases at V and 3 bases at J, with 14 bases between the two ends. This CDR3 is built from 14 residues. From germline, CDR1 is SGHTA and CDR2 FQGNSA. Here the CDR3 reads CASSRSPGGYEQYF. The DNA of the CDR3 is TGTGCCAGCAGCCGAAGCCCGGGCGGCTACGAGCAGTACTTC.

The V and J genes are TRBV7-2 and TRBJ1-2; TRBD1 is a possible D gene (6 bases). The CDR3 runs to 14 residues. Germline CDR1 reads SGHTA; CDR2 reads FQGNSA. V lost 5 bases and J lost 8, with 18 bases in between. DNA for the CDR3: TGTGCCAGCAGCCCTGTGCGGGGGGCGGTCGGCTACACCTTC. Its translation: CASSPVRGAVGYTF.

This clonotype turned up a few times. V gene TRBV4-1 combines with J gene TRBJ1-5; D is undetermined. Germline loops: CDR1 MGHRA, CDR2 YSYEKL. Trimming shortened V by 4 bases and J by 10 bases, and 14 bases separated the two germline ends. The CDR3 sequence is 13 residues long. The CDR3 protein is CASSPPLGKPQHF. CDR3 DNA: TGCGCCAGCAGCCCTCCCCTGGGTAAACCCCAGCATTTT.

This clonotype has just a few counts. The V and J genes are TRBV7-8 and TRBJ2-5; D ambiguous. Trimming left V 1 base short and J 1 base short, with 4 bases between. The CDR3 covers 13 residues. CDR1 and CDR2 from the germline V gene are SGHVS and FQNEAQ. The CDR3 DNA sequence: TGTGCCAGCAGCTTAGGACCCCAAGAGACCCAGTACTTC. Translated, it gives CASSLGPQETQYF.

This clonotype was counted a few times. The chain links TRBV5-4 to TRBJ2-3; the D is unclear. V dropped 0 bases and J dropped 5 bases, with 4 bases sitting between them. The V gene's germline CDR1 is SGHNT and CDR2 YYREEE (reference sequence). The CDR3 is 12 amino acids. The CDR3 here is CASSLERDTQYF. CDR3 bases: TGTGCCAGCAGCTTGGAAAGAGATACGCAGTATTTT.

In its sample, this clonotype was seen a few times. The J gene is TRBJ1-1, the V gene TRBV6-2 or TRBV6-3; no firm D call. Trimming took 5 bases from V and 1 from J, leaving 8 bases between them. CDR3 length equals 13 residues. Germline CDR1 reads MNHEY; CDR2 reads SVGEGT. In DNA form, the CDR3 reads TGTGCCAGCAGTGGAACAAAGAACACTGAAGCTTTCTTT. Protein: CASSGTKNTEAFF.

This clonotype was found many times. The rearrangement joins TRBV18 to TRBJ1-1, with D tentatively TRBD1 (6 bases). The CDR3 is 19 residues long. Trimming removed 2 bases from V and 0 bases from J, with 22 bases in between. CDR1 is KGHSH, CDR2 LQKENI, per germline. This CDR3 is CASSPVAQAEGQMNTEAFF. DNA for the CDR3: TGTGCCAGCTCACCAGTAGCGCAGGCAGAGGGACAAATGAACACTGAAGCTTTCTTT.

V and J are TRBV6-6 and TRBJ2-7; D gene ambiguous. The V end was cut by 2 bases, the J end by 3 bases, with 5 bases between. The germline V gene has CDR1 MNHNY and CDR2 SVGAGI (reference sequence). CDR3 size: 12 residues. The CDR3 loop reads CASSYGNYEQYF. The CDR3 DNA follows: TGTGCCAGCAGTTACGGAAACTACGAGCAGTACTTC.

This chain links TRBV7-2 with TRBJ2-7; the match to TRBD2 covers 7 bases. Per the germline V gene, CDR1 is SGHTA and CDR2 is FQGNSA. The CDR3 is 12 residues long. The ends lost 8 bases at V and 6 bases at J; junction bases unmatched: 7. CDR3 loop: CASGGGRGEQYF. For the CDR3, the DNA is TGTGCCAGCGGGGGGGGGAGGGGCGAGCAGTACTTC.

The chain has TRBV4-1 and TRBJ1-3, with 8 bases fitting TRBD1. Germline trimming cut 4 bases from V and 2 bases from J; bases unmatched to any gene: 10. This CDR3 spans 17 amino acids. CDR1 and CDR2 (germline): MGHRA, YSYEKL. The CDR3 sequence: CASSRDRQGKAGNTIYF. In DNA form, the CDR3 reads TGCGCCAGCAGCCGCGATCGACAGGGGAAAGCTGGAAACACCATATATTTT.

This clonotype showed up just a few times. The CDR3 DNA is TGTGCCAGCAGCGGGACTAGCGGGAGGAGCTCCTACGAGCAGTACTTC. This codes for CASSGTSGRSSYEQYF. V and J are TRBV7-9 and TRBJ2-7; 15 bases align to TRBD2. The CDR3 extends over 16 amino acids. Trimming removed 5 bases from V and 0 bases from J; junction bases left unmatched: 2. Germline V gene lookup returns CDR1 SEHNR and CDR2 FQNEAQ (reference sequence).

This clonotype appeared a few times. The rearrangement uses TRBV4-1 and TRBJ2-7; D possibly matches TRBD1 or TRBD2 (5 bases each). Germline V CDR1 and CDR2: MGHRA, YSYEKL. Deletions cut 2 bases from V and 6 bases from J, with 20 bases between. This CDR3 contains 16 residues. This CDR3 reads CASSQLGPGAGLEQYF. As DNA, the CDR3 is TGCGCCAGCAGCCAATTGGGACCCGGGGCAGGGCTCGAGCAGTACTTC.

There are many counts of this clonotype. The chain employs TRBV6-1 and TRBJ2-4, with D tentatively TRBD2 (5 bases). With 8 bases removed from V and 3 bases from J, the gap between germline ends came to 11 bases. The CDR3 is 13 amino acids. In germline, CDR1 is MNHNS, CDR2 SASEGT. CDR3 DNA sequence: TGTGCCAGCTCCCCCCGGGACAAAAACATTCAGTACTTC. Its translation is CASSPRDKNIQYF.

This clonotype was found a few times. This rearrangement joins TRBV7-9 to TRBJ1-4, with 7 bases fitting TRBD1. Germline-derived CDR1 and CDR2 are SEHNR and FQNEAQ (reference sequence). The CDR3 totals 14 residues. Trimming took 4 bases from V and 5 from J; bases not matched to a gene: 4. CDR3 in DNA: TGTGCCAGCAGCTCGGGACAGAGAAATGAAAAACTGTTTTTT. Translating it yields CASSSGQRNEKLFF.

The chain uses TRBV6-5 and TRBJ1-5; the D gene is possibly TRBD1 (6 bases). The germline V gene encodes CDR1 MNHEY and CDR2 SVGAGI. Deletions cut 8 bases from V and 0 bases from J, with 17 bases between. This CDR3 region has 16 residues. CDR3 protein: CASSAIWGPSNQPQHF. The CDR3 nucleotides are TGTGCCAGCTCGGCGATTTGGGGGCCTAGCAATCAGCCCCAGCATTTT.

The chain has TRBV19 and TRBJ1-2, with 8 bases lining up with TRBD1. V shed 3 bases and J 2 bases; nucleotides not matched to a gene: 8. This CDR3 region has 16 residues. Germline CDR1 reads LNHDA; CDR2 reads SQIVND (reference sequence). Here the CDR3 reads CASSISMAGGNYGYTF. The CDR3 DNA sequence: TGTGCCAGTAGTATTTCGATGGCAGGGGGCAACTATGGCTACACCTTC.

The rearrangement joins TRBV5-4 to TRBJ2-7; D not certain. The CDR3 consists of 12 residues. V lost 0 bases and J lost 6, with 7 bases in between. Germline CDR1 reads SGHNT; CDR2 reads YYREEE (reference sequence). CDR3 bases: TGTGCCAGCAGCTTGGGCAGTTCCGAGCAGTACTTC. Amino acids: CASSLGSSEQYF.